This passage covers 25 T cell receptor beta chains from one sample sequenced in a study of T cell repertoires in cytomegalovirus infection. TCRdb ran MiXCR on the reads and lists one entry per CDR3 protein. The top ten clones hold under 30% of a sample with about 160,000 distinct CDR3 sequences, less than 25% of them seen once. Their antigens remain unidentified. The specimen was CD8+ T cells from cultured PBMCs, collected from culture after CMV antigen stimulation. Receptors originate from a human donor in good health (CMV status not recorded). Some clones in this sample may be carry-over from other donors' samples.

This clonotype has more than one count but fewer than ten. The gene calls are TRBV4-1 and TRBJ2-2, with D maybe TRBD1 (6 bases). Germline V CDR1 and CDR2: MGHRA, YSYEKL. The ends were cut back, 3 bases at V and 5 bases at J, with 16 bases in the middle. The CDR3 covers 16 residues. This CDR3 is CASSQEQGMSTGELFF. DNA for the CDR3: TGCGCCAGCAGCCAGGAACAGGGAATGTCAACCGGGGAGCTGTTTTTT.

Only a few counts were recorded for this clonotype. V usage is TRBV7-9 and J usage is TRBJ2-7, with D uncertain. Germline V gives CDR1 SEHNR, CDR2 FQNEAQ (reference sequence). CDR3 length: 15 amino acids. Between the trimmed V and J ends, which lost 5 bases and 1 base, there was a span of 15 bases. The CDR3 DNA reads TGTGCCAGCAGCCGGCCCGACATCGGTTCCTACGAGCAGTACTTC. This translates into CASSRPDIGSYEQYF.

The chain employs TRBV28 and TRBJ1-3; D unresolved. CDR1 is MDHEN, CDR2 SYDVKM, per germline. Trimming stripped 4 bases from V and 3 bases from J, with 13 bases between. The CDR3 is 15 amino acids. The CDR3 reads CASSWSGELGNTIYF. CDR3 nucleotide sequence: TGTGCCAGCAGTTGGTCAGGCGAACTTGGAAACACCATATATTTT.

This clonotype appeared a few times. The V and J genes are TRBV4-1 and TRBJ1-4; the match to TRBD1 covers 7 bases. CDR1 is MGHRA, CDR2 YSYEKL, per germline. The CDR3 is 16 residues long. Unmatched junction bases numbered 3, after V lost 0 bases and J lost 2 bases. The CDR3 loop is CASSQDPGQTNEKLFF. The CDR3, as DNA: TGCGCCAGCAGCCAAGACCCGGGACAGACTAATGAAAAACTGTTTTTT.

The J gene is TRBJ1-5, the V gene TRBV28, with D unresolved. The CDR3 has 15 residues. V was shortened by 8 bases and J by 6 bases, with 20 bases between the two germline ends. Germline-derived CDR1 and CDR2 are MDHEN and SYDVKM. The CDR3 here is CASHDGFRVGQPQHF. The CDR3 nucleotides are TGTGCCAGCCACGACGGGTTTAGGGTCGGTCAGCCCCAGCATTTT.

This clonotype has just a few counts. The chain employs TRBV12-3 or TRBV12-4 and TRBJ1-5, with 11 bases aligning to TRBD1. This CDR3 region has 14 residues. Trimming at V came to 7 bases and at J to 6 bases, leaving 5 bases not matched to a gene. This CDR3 is CASTPDRGRQPQHF. For the CDR3, the DNA is TGTGCCAGCACCCCGGACAGGGGGCGTCAGCCCCAGCATTTT.

The J gene is TRBJ2-1, the V gene TRBV7-3; the match to TRBD2 covers 11 bases. Germline V gene lookup returns CDR1 SGHTA and CDR2 FQGTGA. This CDR3 region has 15 residues. V gave up 3 bases and J gave up 4 bases; unmatched junction bases: 2. The CDR3 region is CASSLGLAEYNEQFF. The CDR3 DNA reads TGTGCCAGCAGCTTGGGACTAGCGGAGTACAATGAGCAGTTCTTC.

This clonotype appeared many times. The chain recombines TRBV7-8 with TRBJ2-3; 9 bases map to TRBD2. Trimming removed 8 bases from V and 3 bases from J; junction bases left unmatched: 3. CDR1 and CDR2 (germline): SGHVS, FQNEAQ. The CDR3 has 13 amino acids. This CDR3 is CASASGVTDTQYF. The CDR3 DNA follows: TGTGCCAGCGCTAGCGGGGTGACAGATACGCAGTATTTT.

This chain joins TRBV4-2 and TRBJ2-7, with D unclear. This CDR3 contains 14 residues. Trimming left V 4 bases short and J 2 bases short, with 12 bases between. Germline CDR1 is LGHNA and CDR2 is YNFKEQ. CDR3 in DNA: TGTGCCAGCAGCCCCAGGACCAGCGCCTACGAGCAGTACTTC. Amino acids: CASSPRTSAYEQYF.

The rearrangement joins TRBV6-1 to TRBJ1-2, with D hard to call. Germline V gene lookup returns CDR1 MNHNS and CDR2 SASEGT. V lost 3 bases to trimming and J lost 1 base, with 15 bases between them. CDR3 length: 16 residues. The DNA of the CDR3 is TGTGCCAGCAGTGACAGGACCGTAACCCATAACTATGGCTACACCTTC. Protein sequence: CASSDRTVTHNYGYTF.

V and J are TRBV12-3 or TRBV12-4 and TRBJ2-7; 8 bases match TRBD1. J was trimmed by 2 bases and V by 4 bases; bases with no gene match: 7. The CDR3 loop spans 15 amino acids. CDR3 sequence (DNA): TGTGCCAGCAGTTCCACGCAGGGGGCCCCCTACGAGCAGTACTTC. Its protein is CASSSTQGAPYEQYF.

This chain joins TRBV6-1 and TRBJ2-5; 8 nucleotides agree with TRBD1. Trimming removed 3 bases from V and 5 bases from J; junction bases left unmatched: 8. Germline CDR1 is MNHNS and CDR2 is SASEGT. The CDR3 covers 15 residues. Written as DNA, the CDR3 is TGTGCCAGCAGTGAGTTACAGGGGGGAGGTGAGACCCAGTACTTC. Its protein is CASSELQGGGETQYF.

This clonotype turned up a few times. V and J are TRBV12-3 or TRBV12-4 and TRBJ1-3; D may be TRBD1 (6 bases). This CDR3 is 15 amino acids long. Trimming stripped 5 bases from V and 8 bases from J, with 19 bases between. CDR3 DNA sequence: TGTGCCAGCAGTCCATTTAGGGGGGTAGGGGACACCATATATTTT. Residues: CASSPFRGVGDTIYF.

This chain joins TRBV4-1 and TRBJ1-1, with a tentative D call TRBD1 (5 bases). Trimming removed 3 bases at V and 1 base at J, with 12 bases between. CDR3 size: 15 residues. CDR1 is MGHRA and CDR2 is YSYEKL in the germline V gene. The chain's CDR3 is CASSHRIDRNTEAFF. CDR3 in DNA: TGCGCCAGCAGCCACCGTATCGACAGGAACACTGAAGCTTTCTTT.

J is TRBJ2-3 and V is TRBV7-2; 7 bases align to TRBD2. Germline values: CDR1 SGHTA, CDR2 FQGNSA. V was pared by 2 bases and J by 1 base, with 6 bases of the junction left unmatched. The CDR3 is 16 amino acids. In nucleotides, the CDR3 is TGTGCCAGCAGCTTATATGTTGCGGGGGGCACAGATACGCAGTATTTT. Translated, it gives CASSLYVAGGTDTQYF.

This chain uses TRBV7-2 with TRBJ1-4; perhaps TRBD1 as D (5 bases). Germline-derived CDR1 and CDR2 are SGHTA and FQGNSA. This CDR3 spans 14 amino acids. V lost 4 bases and J lost 6, with 12 bases in between. As DNA, the CDR3 is TGTGCCAGCAGCTCCCGAACAGGTTATGAAAAACTGTTTTTT. Its protein is CASSSRTGYEKLFF.

The V and J genes are TRBV6-2 or TRBV6-3 and TRBJ2-1; tentative D call: TRBD2 (5 bases). The CDR3 loop spans 16 amino acids. CDR1 is MNHEY and CDR2 is SVGEGT in the germline V gene. With 0 bases removed from V and 10 bases from J, the gap between germline ends came to 19 bases. The CDR3 DNA is TGTGCCAGCAGTTACTCGAGTGCAGACCTGCGGGTGGAGCAGTTCTTC. It specifies CASSYSSADLRVEQFF.

The chain carries TRBV7-6 and TRBJ2-5, with no clear D. This CDR3 comprises 14 residues. Germline V gives CDR1 SGHVS, CDR2 FNYEAQ. V was cut by 5 bases and J by 5 bases, with 15 bases left in between. Written as DNA, the CDR3 is TGTGCCAGCAGCCTCGAGGTTTCGAGGGAGACCCAGTACTTC. Translation: CASSLEVSRETQYF.

This clonotype has ten or more counts. This chain connects TRBV6-6 to TRBJ2-6, with D maybe TRBD1 (5 bases). The germline CDR1 and CDR2 sequences are MNHNY and SVGAGI (reference sequence). The length of the CDR3 is 16 residues. The ends were cut back, 4 bases at V and 0 bases at J, with 10 bases in the middle. The CDR3, as DNA: TGTGCCAGCAGTTTAAAACAGGACTCTGGGGCCAACGTCCTGACTTTC. Its translation: CASSLKQDSGANVLTF.

There are a few counts of this clonotype. The chain links TRBV7-2 to TRBJ1-1, with D hard to call. In germline, CDR1 is SGHTA, CDR2 FQGNSA. The V and J ends lost 6 bases and 0 bases respectively, with 14 bases between them. The CDR3 covers 15 residues. The CDR3 here is CASSLDGGMNTEAFF. The CDR3 DNA follows: TGTGCCAGCAGTTTGGACGGCGGCATGAACACTGAAGCTTTCTTT.

CDR3 nucleotides: TGCAGTGCTAGATTCCGGGGGGGGACAGATACGCAGTATTTT. Translation gives CSARFRGGTDTQYF. V is TRBV20-1 and J is TRBJ2-3; 8 nucleotides match TRBD2. J was trimmed by 3 bases and V by 2 bases; bases with no gene match: 4. This CDR3 region has 14 residues. Germline-derived CDR1 and CDR2 are DFQATT and SNEGSKA (reference sequence).

This clonotype was observed a few times. The chain joins TRBV6-1 to TRBJ2-5; TRBD2 aligns across 10 bases. The CDR3 runs to 17 residues. V shed 4 bases and J 4 bases; nucleotides not matched to a gene: 12. The germline CDR1 and CDR2 sequences are MNHNS and SASEGT. This chain's CDR3 is CASSGRLAGAGRETQYF. Here the CDR3 DNA reads TGTGCCAGCAGTGGCCGGCTAGCGGGGGCCGGAAGAGAGACCCAGTACTTC.

This clonotype was seen only a few times. The chain carries TRBV20-1 and TRBJ1-1, with 10 bases identical to TRBD1. From germline, CDR1 is DFQATT and CDR2 SNEGSKA (reference sequence). The CDR3 contains 13 residues. V dropped 6 bases and J dropped 3; count of bases not matched to a gene: 4. Written as DNA, the CDR3 is TGCAGTGCAACCGGGACAGGGGACACTGAAGCTTTCTTT. It codes for CSATGTGDTEAFF.

This chain joins TRBV11-2 and TRBJ1-2; TRBD1 is a possible D gene (5 bases). With 5 bases removed from V and 4 bases from J, the gap between germline ends came to 14 bases. Germline V gives CDR1 SGHAT, CDR2 FQNNGV. The CDR3 extends over 14 amino acids. CDR3 nucleotide sequence: TGTGCCAGCAGCGAAGGGGCGGAAAGCTATGGCTACACCTTC. It encodes CASSEGAESYGYTF. The full variable domain, its missing parts supplied by reference TRBV11-2 and TRBJ1-2, is EAGVAQSPRYKIIEKRQSVAFWCNPISGHATLYWYQQILGQGPKLLIQFQNNGVVDDSQLPKDRFSAERLKGVDSTLKIQPAKLEDSAVYLCASSEGAESYGYTFGSGTRLTVV.

The chain employs TRBV19 and TRBJ2-6, with 7 positions matching TRBD1. Germline assignment: CDR1 LNHDA and CDR2 SQIVND (reference sequence). Trimming removed 5 bases from V and 2 bases from J; junction bases left unmatched: 12. The CDR3 runs to 18 residues. This CDR3 is CASSPTFEQGTGANVLTF. The CDR3 DNA reads as TGTGCCAGTAGTCCAACCTTCGAACAGGGGACTGGGGCCAACGTCCTGACTTTC.